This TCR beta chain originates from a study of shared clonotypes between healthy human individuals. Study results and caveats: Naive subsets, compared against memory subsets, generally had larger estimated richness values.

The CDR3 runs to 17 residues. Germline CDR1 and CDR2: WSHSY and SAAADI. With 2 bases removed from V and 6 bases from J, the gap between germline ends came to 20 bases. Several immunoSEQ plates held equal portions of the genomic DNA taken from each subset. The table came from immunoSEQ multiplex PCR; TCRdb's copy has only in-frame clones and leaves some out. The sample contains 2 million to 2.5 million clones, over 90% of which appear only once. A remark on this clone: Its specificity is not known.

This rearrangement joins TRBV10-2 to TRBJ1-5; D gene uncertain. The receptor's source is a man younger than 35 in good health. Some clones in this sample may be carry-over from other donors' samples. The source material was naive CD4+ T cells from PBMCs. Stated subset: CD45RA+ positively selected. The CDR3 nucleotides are TGCGCCAGCAGTGAGCGCCCCTCGGTTTTGGGTCGTCAGCCCCAGCATTTT. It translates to CASSERPSVLGRQPQHF.